Presented here are 2 T cell receptor beta chains from one specimen sequenced in a study of T-cell reconstitution after alpha-beta-depleted transplantation in children. Using unique molecular identifiers, the investigators prepared the TCRbeta library. TCRdb ran MiXCR on the PCR reads and lists one entry per CDR3 protein. The sample lists hundreds of thousands of distinct CDR3 sequences, over 10% seen once, with around 2.2% in the top ten. This sample comprised PBMCs, mostly from graft donor cells, obtained 360 days after TCRalphabeta/CD19-depleted stem cell transplant. These receptors were obtained from a male patient younger than 18 who had a stem cell transplant for acute myeloid leukemia, so the T cells may come from the graft donor.

This clonotype came up a few times. The chain links TRBV6-2 or TRBV6-3 to TRBJ1-5; D uncertain. CDR3 length: 14 amino acids. CDR1 MNHEY and CDR2 SVGEGT come from the germline V gene. The V end was cut by 4 bases, the J end by 0 bases, with 7 bases between. The CDR3 DNA reads as TGTGCCAGCAGTTTTTCCAGTAGCAATCAGCCCCAGCATTTT. Protein: CASSFSSSNQPQHF.

The chain recombines TRBV10-3 with TRBJ2-6; D may correspond to TRBD1 or TRBD2 (6 bases each). Germline CDR1 ENHRY, CDR2 SYGVKD. V lost 3 bases, J lost 3 bases, and 9 bases lay in between. The CDR3 has 15 residues. This chain's CDR3 is CAISDGGLGANVLTF. The CDR3 region has the DNA TGTGCCATCAGTGATGGGGGGCTTGGGGCCAACGTCCTGACTTTC.